These 30 T cell receptor beta chains came from one sample sequenced in a study of radiation and T cells in renal cell carcinoma. Profiling relied on immunoSEQ multiplex PCR, and the TCRdb table lists in-frame clones only, not all of them. The repertoire holds 150,000 to 160,000 clones, with roughly 87% as singletons. Described time point: blood 2 weeks post-SBRT. Noted treatment: 15 Gy SBRT to primary tumor, nephrectomy 4 weeks later. The sequencing used blood, collected from a patient whose treatment included radiotherapy and nephrectomy. The receptors originated from a woman between 50 and 59 years old with renal cell carcinoma.

V usage is TRBV6-1 and J usage is TRBJ1-1; D might be TRBD1 (6 bases). CDR1 is MNHNS, CDR2 SASEGT, per germline. Trimming cost V 4 bases and J 2 bases, with 14 bases left between them. The CDR3 spans 15 residues. CDR3 protein: CASSVNRVPNTEAFF. The CDR3, as DNA: TGTGCCAGCAGTGTAAACAGGGTGCCCAACACTGAAGCTTTCTTT.

This clone was seen more than once but under ten times. The V call is TRBV19, the J call TRBJ1-1; 10 nucleotides agree with TRBD1. Trimming took 7 bases from V and 6 from J; bases not matched to a gene: 11. The CDR3 has 15 amino acids. Germline CDR1 and CDR2: LNHDA and SQIVND (reference sequence). The CDR3 region has the DNA TGTGCCAGTATTCCAAGGACAGGGGGAATTGCTGAAGCTTTCTTT. It yields the protein CASIPRTGGIAEAFF.

The rearrangement uses TRBV5-1 and TRBJ1-6, with D maybe TRBD1 (5 bases). Trimming stripped 0 bases from V and 9 bases from J, with 13 bases between. The V gene's germline CDR1 is SGHRS and CDR2 YFSETQ. CDR3 size: 15 residues. The CDR3 region has the DNA TGCGCCAGCAGCTTGGCCGGCCAGGGTAGTTCACCCCTCCACTTT. Its protein is CASSLAGQGSSPLHF. The variable domain in full, completed from reference TRBV5-1 and TRBJ1-6, reads KAGVTQTPRYLIKTRGQQVTLSCSPISGHRSVSWYQQTPGQGLQFLFEYFSETQRNKGNFPGRFSGRQFSNSRSEMNVSTLELGDSALYLCASSLAGQGSSPLHFGNGTRLTVT.

The V and J genes are TRBV18 and TRBJ1-1, with D possibly being TRBD1 (6 bases). The CDR3 is 14 residues long. Germline V gene sequence: CDR1 KGHSH, CDR2 LQKENI. V was cut by 6 bases and J by 0 bases, with 11 bases left in between. The CDR3 reads CASSLDSMNTEAFF. The CDR3 DNA is TGTGCCAGCTCCCTGGACAGCATGAACACTGAAGCTTTCTTT.

This clone was picked up one time. The chain recombines TRBV10-3 with TRBJ2-1, with 10 bases matching TRBD1. V trimming: 10 bases; J trimming: 5 bases; junction bases outside the gene matches: 8. The CDR3 is 14 residues long. CDR1 and CDR2 from the germline V gene are ENHRY and SYGVKD. The CDR3 sequence: CATRGGQGNNEQFF. DNA of the CDR3: TGTGCCACCAGGGGGGGACAGGGGAACAATGAGCAGTTCTTC.

The chain employs TRBV7-6 and TRBJ2-2; 9 bases fit TRBD1. The CDR3 is 16 amino acids. Germline values: CDR1 SGHVS, CDR2 FNYEAQ. V shed 2 bases, J shed 6 bases, and the junction held 7 bases outside the gene matches. The CDR3 bases are TGTGCCAGCAGCTTACCCACAGGGGGCGGTCCCGGGGAGCTGTTTTTT. Translation: CASSLPTGGGPGELFF.

Comment on this clone: A junction boundary mismatches the germline segment, possibly from a read error. The rearrangement uses TRBV29-1 and TRBJ2-7; 9 bases line up with TRBD1. CDR3 length: 14 residues. Germline V gene data show CDR1 as SQVTM and CDR2 as ANQGSEA. CDR3 nucleotide sequence: TGCAGCGTTGAGATGGGACAGGGCGTATACGAGCAGCACTTC. Its translation is CSVEMGQGVYEQHF.

Remarks on this clone: Other DNA sequences in this specimen translate into the identical CDR3. The chain links TRBV6-1 to TRBJ2-7; D unclear. Germline V gene data show CDR1 as MNHNS and CDR2 as SASEGT. V lost 2 bases, J lost 4 bases, and 6 bases lay in between. CDR3 length equals 12 residues. CDR3 sequence (DNA): TGTGCCAGCAGTGAATTGAATTACGAGCAGTACTTC. Translated: CASSELNYEQYF.

The V and J genes are TRBV7-9 and TRBJ1-5; 7 nucleotides agree with TRBD1. Germline assignment: CDR1 SEHNR and CDR2 FQNEAQ (reference sequence). This CDR3 has 16 residues. Unmatched junction bases numbered 12, after V lost 6 bases and J lost 4 bases. The CDR3 region has the DNA TGTGCCAGCAGTTCCATTGACAGGGCCCCAAATCAGCCCCAGCATTTT. This encodes CASSSIDRAPNQPQHF.

V and J are TRBV12-5 and TRBJ2-2, with D perhaps matching TRBD1 or TRBD2 (5 bases each). The CDR3 is 14 residues long. The V gene's germline CDR1 is LGHNT and CDR2 FRNRAP. V lost 3 bases, J lost 5 bases, and 10 bases lay in between. The CDR3: CASGFGATTGELFF. Here the CDR3 DNA reads TGTGCTAGTGGTTTCGGGGCCACGACCGGGGAGCTGTTTTTT.

The chain carries TRBV5-1 and TRBJ2-2; no clear D gene. This CDR3 has 13 residues. V was pared by 0 bases and J by 7 bases, with 7 bases between. The V gene's germline CDR1 is SGHRS and CDR2 YFSETQ. The CDR3, as DNA: TGCGCCAGCAGCTTGGTCGTTAACGGGGAGCTGTTTTTT. Protein sequence: CASSLVVNGELFF.

The chain recombines TRBV6-6 with TRBJ1-5; D is possibly TRBD1 (5 bases). The V end was cut by 6 bases, the J end by 4 bases, with 13 bases between. Germline assignment: CDR1 MNHNY and CDR2 SVGAGI (reference sequence). There are 14 residues in the CDR3. CDR3 sequence: CASSQTQGNQPQHF. In nucleotides, the CDR3 is TGTGCCAGCAGCCAAACTCAGGGTAATCAGCCCCAGCATTTT.

The chain has TRBV7-9 and TRBJ2-3; unclear D gene. Germline loops: CDR1 SEHNR, CDR2 FQNEAQ (reference sequence). The CDR3 has 12 amino acids. V lost 1 base to trimming and J lost 6 bases, with 5 bases between them. The CDR3 sequence is CASSLGRDTQYF. The CDR3 region has the DNA TGTGCCAGCAGCTTAGGGCGGGATACGCAGTATTTT.

The V call is TRBV6-5, the J call TRBJ2-7; a weak D match, TRBD1 (7 bases). Germline CDR1 reads MNHEY; CDR2 reads SVGAGI. V lost 6 bases to trimming and J lost 3 bases, with 15 bases between them. CDR3 length: 14 amino acids. The CDR3: CASRTPGDSYEQYF. CDR3 coding DNA: TGTGCCAGCAGGACCCCGGGGGACAGCTACGAGCAGTACTTC.

The chain's CDR3 is CASQKEKISYNEQFF. The CDR3 DNA follows: TGCGCCAGCCAAAAGGAGAAGATCTCCTACAATGAGCAGTTCTTC. The chain links TRBV5-1 to TRBJ2-1; no clear D. Trimming removed 7 bases at V and 0 bases at J, with 14 bases between. Looked up from germline, CDR1 is SGHRS and CDR2 is YFSETQ. The CDR3 covers 15 residues.

This clone was seen a single time. The gene calls are TRBV4-1 and TRBJ2-3, with 9 positions matching TRBD2. This CDR3 has 15 amino acids. J gave up 4 bases and V 1 base, and 3 bases lay outside the gene matches. CDR1 and CDR2 from the germline V gene are MGHRA and YSYEKL. CDR3 in amino acids: CASSQGAGGPDTQYF. The CDR3, as DNA: TGCGCCAGCAGCCAAGGAGCGGGGGGCCCAGATACGCAGTATTTT.

This chain links TRBV7-2 with TRBJ2-3, with TRBD2 matching 9 bases. There are 16 residues in the CDR3. Germline V gene sequence: CDR1 SGHTA, CDR2 FQGNSA. Losses at the gene ends were 5 bases for V and 1 base for J; bases not matched to a gene: 7. The CDR3 loop reads CASSRRASGGTDTQYF. The CDR3 coding sequence is TGTGCCAGCAGCCGGCGGGCTAGCGGGGGCACAGATACGCAGTATTTT.

The chain couples TRBV7-8 to TRBJ1-5; no firm D call. Germline V gene sequence: CDR1 SGHVS, CDR2 FQNEAQ. Trimming stripped 5 bases from V and 3 bases from J, with 11 bases between. The CDR3 length is 14 residues. The CDR3 protein is CASSVRLFNQPQHF. The DNA of the CDR3 is TGTGCCAGCAGCGTGAGACTCTTCAATCAGCCCCAGCATTTT.

The J gene is TRBJ2-5, the V gene TRBV6-6; D uncertain. Between the trimmed V and J ends, which lost 0 bases and 2 bases, there was a span of 4 bases. The CDR3 loop spans 13 amino acids. Germline assignment: CDR1 MNHNY and CDR2 SVGAGI (reference sequence). DNA of the CDR3: TGTGCCAGCAGTTACTCGACTCAAGAGACCCAGTACTTC. Its translation: CASSYSTQETQYF.

As regards this clone: The junction departs from the called germline gene at one end, perhaps through a read error. V usage is TRBV7-7 and J usage is TRBJ2-1; 7 bases align to TRBD2. CDR3 length: 15 residues. Germline V lookup: CDR1 SSHAT, CDR2 FNYEAQ (reference sequence). The CDR3 coding sequence is TGTGCTAGCAGCCGGGGGAGGGCTGATTACAATGAGCAGTTCTTC. It yields the protein CASSRGRADYNEQFF. The variable domain in full, with the rest retrieved from reference TRBV7-7 and TRBJ2-1, is GAGVSQSPRYKVTKRGQDVTLRCDPISSHATLYWYQQALGQGPEFLTYFNYEAQPDKSGLPSDRFSAERPEGSISTLTIQRTEQRDSAMYRCASSRGRADYNEQFFGPGTRLTVL.

The chain is built from TRBV29-1 and TRBJ2-7; 11 nucleotides match TRBD1. The CDR3 is made up of 14 amino acids. The trim removed 2 bases at V and 2 bases at J, leaving 2 bases unmatched. In germline, CDR1 is SQVTM, CDR2 ANQGSEA. Here the CDR3 DNA reads TGCAGCGTTGAAAAGGGACAGGGGGCCTACGAGCAGTACTTC. Amino acid sequence: CSVEKGQGAYEQYF.

The rearrangement links TRBV7-9 to TRBJ1-6; D gene ambiguous. V was cut by 1 base and J by 8 bases, with 9 bases left in between. The CDR3 length is 14 residues. Germline CDR1 is SEHNR and CDR2 is FQNEAQ (reference sequence). CDR3 residues: CASSLDGLHSPLHF. In DNA form, the CDR3 reads TGTGCCAGCAGCTTAGATGGACTTCATTCACCCCTCCACTTT.

The V call is TRBV10-2, the J call TRBJ2-7, with D perhaps matching TRBD1 (6 bases). The ends were cut back, 4 bases at V and 5 bases at J, with 9 bases in the middle. The CDR3 covers 12 residues. Germline CDR1 WSHSY, CDR2 SAAADI. Here the CDR3 reads CASSGAGDEQYF. The CDR3 DNA follows: TGCGCCAGCAGTGGGGCAGGGGACGAGCAGTACTTC.

The chain joins TRBV19 to TRBJ2-5; D could derive from TRBD1 or TRBD2 (5 bases each). CDR1 LNHDA and CDR2 SQIVND come from the germline V gene (reference sequence). V shed 8 bases and J shed 4 bases, with 11 bases lying between them. CDR3 size: 12 residues. CDR3 bases: TGTGCCAGTCGGGACCCCGGAGAGACCCAGTACTTC. It codes for CASRDPGETQYF.

The chain uses TRBV6-1 and TRBJ2-3; D gene ambiguous. CDR3 size: 15 residues. Germline V gives CDR1 MNHNS, CDR2 SASEGT. Between the trimmed V and J ends, which lost 1 base and 0 bases, there was a span of 8 bases. The CDR3 bases are TGTGCCAGCAGTGAAGTTGCAGAGAGCACAGATACGCAGTATTTT. It is translated as CASSEVAESTDTQYF.

The chain uses TRBV21-1 and TRBJ1-5; the table assigns TRBD1, which was not confirmed against the DNA. TRBV21-1 is termed a pseudogene. The CDR3 length is 14 residues. In DNA form, the CDR3 reads TGTGCCAGCAGCAAAGAAGGGGTACTTCAGCCCCAGCATTTT. Translation: CASSKEGVLQPQHF.

In this sample, this clone turned up a few times. The chain links TRBV5-1 to TRBJ1-1, with unresolved D. Germline values: CDR1 SGHRS, CDR2 YFSETQ. With 0 bases removed from V and 7 bases from J, the gap between germline ends came to 10 bases. The CDR3 runs 13 residues. CDR3 DNA: TGCGCCAGCAGCTTGGGAAGCTCGAGTGAAGCTTTCTTT. It translates to CASSLGSSSEAFF. Drawing the rest from reference TRBV5-1 and TRBJ1-1, the complete variable domain is KAGVTQTPRYLIKTRGQQVTLSCSPISGHRSVSWYQQTPGQGLQFLFEYFSETQRNKGNFPGRFSGRQFSNSRSEMNVSTLELGDSALYLCASSLGSSSEAFFGQGTRLTVV.

A word on this clone: The junction departs from the called germline gene at one end, perhaps through a read error. Other DNA variants within this sample encode the same CDR3. CDR3 protein: CAWSRTAIMNTEAFF. The CDR3, as DNA: TGTGCCTGGAGTCGGACAGCTATTATGAACACTGAGGCTTTCTTT. This chain connects TRBV30 to TRBJ1-1, with D tentatively TRBD1 (6 bases). This CDR3 has 15 residues. Germline assignment: CDR1 GTSNPN and CDR2 SVGIG (reference sequence). The full variable domain, rest sourced from reference TRBV30 and TRBJ1-1, is SQTIHQWPATLVQPVGSPLSLECTVEGTSNPNLYWYRQAAGRGLQLLFYSVGIGQISSEVPQNLSASRPQDRQFILSSKKLLLSDSGFYLCAWSRTAIMNTEAFFGQGTRLTVV.

The chain carries TRBV6-1 and TRBJ2-3; D remains ambiguous. There are 13 residues in the CDR3. The V gene's germline CDR1 is MNHNS and CDR2 SASEGT. The V end was cut by 5 bases, the J end by 2 bases, with 8 bases between. The CDR3 reads CASSPGLTDTQYF. The CDR3 DNA sequence: TGTGCCAGCAGTCCAGGCCTCACAGATACGCAGTATTTT.

This chain links TRBV5-6 with TRBJ1-1; the D is unclear. The germline CDR1 and CDR2 sequences are SGHDT and YYEEEE. The CDR3 is 15 amino acids. V lost 0 bases, J lost 1 base, and 10 bases lay in between. The chain's CDR3 is CASSLATSWNTEAFF. DNA of the CDR3: TGTGCCAGCAGCTTGGCTACGAGCTGGAACACTGAAGCTTTCTTT.